These 9 T cell receptor beta chains were all obtained from the same sample, sequenced in a study of cytomegalovirus exposure and HLA in healthy donors (dated by TCRdb to between 2016 and 2019). The library was prepared using the immunoSEQ multiplex PCR assay. A mixture of 60 forward primers for TCR Vbeta segments and 13 reverse primers for TCR Jbeta segments was used in the multiplex PCR. Entries here come from immuneACCESS through TCRdb and include only in-frame sequences with V and J called. Some clones fail to appear in such tables; in the studies checked, an unresolved V gene covers under half of the shortfall, and the cause of the remainder is unknown. The sample contains about 120,000 clones, around 80% of them found a single time. Together, the top ten hold about 1.5% of the sample. The sample taken for sequencing was PBMCs. All receptors derive from a woman aged 18-29 years in good health and CMV-seronegative.

The chain employs TRBV7-6 and TRBJ1-4, with a weak D call TRBD1 (5 bases). Trimming shortened V by 5 bases and J by 4 bases, and 20 bases separated the two germline ends. CDR3 length equals 17 residues. The germline CDR1 and CDR2 sequences are SGHVS and FNYEAQ. The CDR3 DNA reads TGTGCCAGCAGCCGATTGTTATCGGGACTCAATAATGAAAAACTGTTTTTT. Protein: CASSRLLSGLNNEKLFF.

In DNA, the CDR3 is TGTGCCAGCAGCACGGGACTTTACAATGAGCAGTTCTTC. Translation: CASSTGLYNEQFF. The genes are TRBV11-3 and TRBJ2-1, with D tentatively TRBD2 (6 bases). Between the trimmed V and J ends, which lost 5 bases and 4 bases, there was a span of 9 bases. The CDR3 contains 13 residues. Germline CDR1 SGHNT, CDR2 YENEEA.

The chain uses TRBV7-2 and TRBJ1-2; D might be TRBD1 (5 bases). Trimming removed 2 bases at V and 3 bases at J, with 16 bases between. Germline CDR1 reads SGHTA; CDR2 reads FQGNSA. The CDR3 sequence is 16 residues long. The CDR3 DNA is TGTGCCAGCAGCTTATTAGGGTCTCGGGGGGACTATGGCTACACCTTC. Protein sequence: CASSLLGSRGDYGYTF.

This clone has a handful of counts. This chain links TRBV19 with TRBJ1-4, with TRBD1 as a possible D gene (6 bases). The CDR3 is 18 amino acids. CDR1 is LNHDA, CDR2 SQIVND, per germline (reference sequence). With 5 bases removed from V and 0 bases from J, the gap between germline ends came to 19 bases. Here the CDR3 reads CASSARTQGPATNEKLFF. DNA of the CDR3: TGTGCCAGTAGTGCCCGCACACAGGGACCAGCAACTAATGAAAAACTGTTTTTT.

The CDR3 is CASSLVRETQYF. The CDR3 DNA reads as TGTGCCAGCAGCTTAGTTCGTGAGACCCAGTACTTC. The rearrangement uses TRBV7-2 and TRBJ2-5; D is ambiguous. CDR3 size: 12 residues. Trimming removed 1 base at V and 5 bases at J, with 5 bases between. Germline V lookup: CDR1 SGHTA, CDR2 FQGNSA.

J is TRBJ1-1 and V is TRBV5-4, with a weak D call TRBD1 (5 bases). The CDR3 runs 16 residues. With 0 bases removed from V and 4 bases from J, the gap between germline ends came to 16 bases. Germline CDR1 is SGHNT and CDR2 is YYREEE (reference sequence). The CDR3 is CASSLEPDSLSTEAFF. The CDR3 region has the DNA TGTGCCAGCAGCTTGGAACCCGACAGTCTAAGCACTGAAGCTTTCTTT.

This clone was counted a few times. This chain joins TRBV19 and TRBJ2-5; 7 bases align to TRBD1. The CDR3 is made up of 16 amino acids. CDR1 and CDR2 from the germline V gene are LNHDA and SQIVND (reference sequence). The trim removed 5 bases at V and 4 bases at J, leaving 13 bases unmatched. Here the CDR3 DNA reads TGTGCCAGTAGTGCGACACAGGGGCCCAGCCGAGAGACCCAGTACTTC. This codes for CASSATQGPSRETQYF.

The chain recombines TRBV5-1 with TRBJ2-7, with D tentatively TRBD1 (6 bases). Trimming removed 0 bases from V and 2 bases from J, with 24 bases in between. Germline CDR1 and CDR2: SGHRS and YFSETQ. This CDR3 contains 19 residues. The CDR3 DNA reads as TGCGCCAGCAGCTTGGTCCCACCTGCCTCCGGACAGAAACCCTACGAGCAGTACTTC. Translated, it gives CASSLVPPASGQKPYEQYF.

The chain carries TRBV5-6 and TRBJ2-2; TRBD2 matches at 7 bases. Per germline, CDR1 SGHDT and CDR2 YYEEEE. V lost 3 bases to trimming and J lost 4 bases; unmatched junction nucleotides: 6. The CDR3 runs to 15 residues. The CDR3 DNA follows: TGTGCCAGCAGCTGGGGGGGGTTGAGCACCGGGGAGCTGTTTTTT. This encodes CASSWGGLSTGELFF.